There are many counts of the clone carrying this T cell receptor beta chain. Regarding time point: pre-sensitization, week 0. Treatment specified: therapeutic diphenylcyclopropenone sensitization with weekly scalp DPC. TCRdb processed the RACE reads anew with MiXCR; each CDR3 protein has one entry. The sample holds approximately 320,000 distinct CDR3 sequences; 4.5% to 5.5% are singletons and the top ten take about 8.7%. This sample was taken from a study of human T cells and chemical hapten exposure. Background on the study: Sensitization was performed using 2% DPC on a roughly 2 cm by roughly 2 cm upper inner arm skin site. Patches that contained 0.01% DPC were applied to the upper back and read at 6 days.

The CDR3 has 17 residues. The source of this sequence is a woman aged 18 to 35 with alopecia areata. Some clones in this sample may be carry-over from other donors' samples. The sequences come from whole blood, collected in connection with sensitization to the hapten diphenylcyclopropenone (DPC). V and J are TRBV21-1 and TRBJ2-3; the table's TRBD1 call for D was not verified on the DNA. TRBV21-1 is annotated as a pseudogene. CDR3: CASSKGEQGRDTDTQYF. As DNA, the CDR3 is TGTGCCAGCTCCAAGGGAGAACAGGGGCGAGACACAGATACGCAGTATTTT.